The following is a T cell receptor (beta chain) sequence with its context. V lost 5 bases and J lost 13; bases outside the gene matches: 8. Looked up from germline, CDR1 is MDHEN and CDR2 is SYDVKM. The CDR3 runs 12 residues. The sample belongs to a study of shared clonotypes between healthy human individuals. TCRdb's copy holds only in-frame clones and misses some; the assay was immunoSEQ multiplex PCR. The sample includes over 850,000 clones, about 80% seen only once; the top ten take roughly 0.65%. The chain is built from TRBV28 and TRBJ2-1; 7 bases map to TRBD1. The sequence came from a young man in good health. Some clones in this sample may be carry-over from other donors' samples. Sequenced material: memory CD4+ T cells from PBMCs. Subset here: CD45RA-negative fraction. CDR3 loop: CASSEVDRPQFF. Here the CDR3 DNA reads TGTGCCAGCAGTGAGGTGGACAGGCCACAGTTCTTC.